The 24 T cell receptor beta chains in this list originate from one sample, sequenced in a study of blood T cell repertoires in COVID-19. TCRdb keeps only in-frame clones here, not all; method: immunoSEQ multiplex PCR. The sample yields 25,000 to 30,000 clones, approximately 86% seen once. The source material was peripheral blood. The receptors come from a human donor in a cohort sampled during active COVID-19. The donor label of this sample is uncertain.

The rearrangement uses TRBV30 and TRBJ1-3; D remains unclear. Germline CDR1 and CDR2: GTSNPN and SVGIG (reference sequence). The CDR3 loop spans 11 amino acids. V was clipped by 2 bases and J by 4 bases, with 3 bases between them. CDR3 residues: CAWSLGNTIYF. In DNA form, the CDR3 reads TGTGCCTGGAGTCTCGGAAACACCATATATTTT.

The genes are TRBV19 and TRBJ2-3; TRBD2 agrees at 7 bases. The CDR3 extends over 16 amino acids. Germline V gives CDR1 LNHDA, CDR2 SQIVND (reference sequence). The J segment lost 4 bases and the V segment lost 6 bases, leaving 13 bases of the junction unmatched. The CDR3: CASSPMASGRADTQYF. In nucleotides, the CDR3 is TGTGCCAGTAGCCCGATGGCTAGCGGAAGAGCAGATACGCAGTATTTT.

V usage is TRBV19 and J usage is TRBJ2-1, with TRBD2 identical over 12 bases. Germline CDR1 reads LNHDA; CDR2 reads SQIVND (reference sequence). The CDR3 is made up of 15 amino acids. The ends lost 5 bases at V and 5 bases at J; junction bases unmatched: 4. The CDR3 loop is CASSPRTSGNNEQFF. In DNA form, the CDR3 reads TGTGCCAGTAGTCCACGGACTAGCGGGAACAATGAGCAGTTCTTC.

The chain couples TRBV3-1 (or the pseudogene TRBV3-2) to TRBJ2-1; 10 bases align to TRBD1. Losses at the gene ends were 4 bases for V and 6 bases for J; bases not matched to a gene: 9. Germline V gene lookup returns CDR1 LGHDT and CDR2 YNNKEL (reference sequence). The length of the CDR3 is 16 residues. The CDR3 sequence is CASSPQGQGKFNEQFF. CDR3 bases: TGTGCCAGCAGCCCTCAGGGACAGGGGAAATTCAATGAGCAGTTCTTC.

This clone showed up just a few times. The same CDR3 arises from other DNA sequences in this sample as well. J is TRBJ2-3 and V is TRBV27; 8 positions match TRBD2. Germline CDR1 is MNHEY and CDR2 is SMNVEV (reference sequence). This CDR3 comprises 14 residues. V lost 2 bases, J lost 4 bases, and 2 bases stayed unmatched. In DNA, the CDR3 is TGTGCCAGCAGTTTAGGGACTAGTCCAGATACGCAGTATTTT. Translating it yields CASSLGTSPDTQYF.

The chain is built from TRBV7-6 and TRBJ2-2; TRBD1 might be the D (6 bases). The CDR3 covers 14 residues. CDR1 and CDR2 (germline): SGHVS, FNYEAQ. V shed 6 bases and J shed 2 bases, with 10 bases lying between them. CDR3 sequence (DNA): TGTGCCAGCAGTTTGGGACAAAACACCGGGGAGCTGTTTTTT. Amino acids: CASSLGQNTGELFF.

In this sample, this clone turned up a few times. The chain is built from TRBV6-6 and TRBJ2-7, with D possibly being TRBD2 (5 bases). CDR1 MNHNY and CDR2 SVGAGI come from the germline V gene (reference sequence). The V gene lost 5 bases and the J gene lost 7 bases, with 15 bases spanning the gap. The length of the CDR3 is 13 residues. The DNA for the CDR3 is TGTGCCAGCAGTACCTTCCTAGCCAGTGAGCAGTACTTC. This encodes CASSTFLASEQYF.

The V call is TRBV19, the J call TRBJ2-3, with TRBD2 matching 8 bases. The CDR3 extends over 14 amino acids. The germline V gene has CDR1 LNHDA and CDR2 SQIVND (reference sequence). The J segment lost 1 base and the V segment lost 7 bases, leaving 4 bases of the junction unmatched. CDR3 nucleotides: TGTGCCAGTAATTTGCGGGAGGGCACAGATACGCAGTATTTT. It encodes CASNLREGTDTQYF.

V usage is TRBV2 and J usage is TRBJ1-4; TRBD1 is a possible D gene (5 bases). The CDR3 sequence is 14 residues long. Trimming removed 6 bases from V and 0 bases from J, with 8 bases in between. The germline gives CDR1 SNHLY, CDR2 FYNNEI. CDR3 DNA sequence: TGTGCCAGCAGCACAGGCGCAACTAATGAAAAACTGTTTTTT. Its protein product is CASSTGATNEKLFF.

The genes are TRBV10-3 and TRBJ1-6; D call uncertain. The V gene's germline CDR1 is ENHRY and CDR2 SYGVKD. Trimming took off 3 bases at V and 7 bases at J, with 10 bases between the two ends. The CDR3 spans 14 residues. The CDR3 here is CAISEGARNSPLHF. Here the CDR3 DNA reads TGTGCCATCAGTGAAGGAGCCAGAAATTCACCCCTCCACTTT.

The gene calls are TRBV18 and TRBJ2-7; D is undetermined. The germline CDR1 and CDR2 sequences are KGHSH and LQKENI. Trimming pared 3 bases from V and 5 bases from J, leaving 11 bases between. This CDR3 region has 13 residues. CDR3 coding DNA: TGTGCCAGCTCACCGGCGGCCCTGCACGAGCAGTACTTC. Its translation is CASSPAALHEQYF.

The rearrangement uses TRBV28 and TRBJ1-6, with 7 nucleotides matching TRBD1. This CDR3 has 12 amino acids. After removal of 7 bases from V and 15 bases from J, the junction contained 9 bases not matched to a gene. The germline V gene encodes CDR1 MDHEN and CDR2 SYDVKM. CDR3 in DNA: TGTGCCAGCACCGGGACAGCCTCTTTCCTCCACTTT. It specifies CASTGTASFLHF.

The V and J genes are TRBV19 and TRBJ1-1; D is perhaps TRBD1 (5 bases). CDR1 is LNHDA, CDR2 SQIVND, per germline (reference sequence). CDR3 length equals 15 residues. Deletions cut 5 bases from V and 1 base from J, with 14 bases between. CDR3 in amino acids: CASSPRGGANTEAFF. CDR3 DNA: TGTGCCAGTAGTCCCCGGGGAGGGGCGAACACTGAAGCTTTCTTT.

The genes are TRBV18 and TRBJ2-5, with D possibly TRBD1 on 6 matching bases. The CDR3 runs to 13 residues. The germline V gene has CDR1 KGHSH and CDR2 LQKENI. Trimming took 6 bases from V and 5 from J, leaving 13 bases between them. For the CDR3, the DNA is TGTGCCAGCTCCGTTTACAGGGCTGAGACCCAGTACTTC. Its protein is CASSVYRAETQYF.

The sample holds a few counts of this clone. The chain combines TRBV11-2 with TRBJ1-6; 8 positions match TRBD1. This CDR3 comprises 13 residues. Looked up from germline, CDR1 is SGHAT and CDR2 is FQNNGV. The junction had 2 bases not matched to a gene; V was cut back by 5 bases and J by 8 bases. In DNA form, the CDR3 reads TGTGCCAGCAGCCTGGACAGGGATTCACCCCTCCACTTT. It codes for CASSLDRDSPLHF.

V is TRBV4-2 and J is TRBJ1-5, with D perhaps matching TRBD1 (6 bases). The CDR3 spans 16 residues. V was pared by 3 bases and J by 5 bases, with 17 bases between. The germline gives CDR1 LGHNA, CDR2 YNFKEQ. This CDR3 is CASSQRAGVADQPQHF. The CDR3 DNA follows: TGTGCCAGCAGCCAGCGGGCAGGGGTGGCCGATCAGCCCCAGCATTTT.

The J gene is TRBJ1-5, the V gene TRBV19; tentatively, D is TRBD1 (5 bases). CDR1 LNHDA and CDR2 SQIVND come from the germline V gene (reference sequence). CDR3 length: 17 residues. Trimming stripped 1 base from V and 3 bases from J, with 16 bases between. The CDR3, as DNA: TGTGCCAGTAGTATAGCGAAAAGCGGGGGTCCCAATCAGCCCCAGCATTTT. This sequence encodes CASSIAKSGGPNQPQHF.

Sample share makes this clone medium-sized. This chain uses TRBV27 with TRBJ1-5; 7 bases fit TRBD1. V gave up 4 bases and J gave up 2 bases; unmatched junction bases: 8. Germline CDR1 and CDR2: MNHEY and SMNVEV (reference sequence). The CDR3 covers 16 residues. The CDR3 DNA follows: TGTGCCAGCAGTTCCGATGGGGGGACAGGCAATCAGCCCCAGCATTTT. Its protein is CASSSDGGTGNQPQHF.

This rearrangement joins TRBV2 to TRBJ2-1; 12 bases line up with TRBD2. CDR1 is SNHLY and CDR2 is FYNNEI in the germline V gene. This CDR3 spans 15 amino acids. Trimming cost V 4 bases and J 7 bases; bases outside gene matches: 5. CDR3 nucleotide sequence: TGTGCCAGCAGTGGTCTAGCGGGAGGGCCGAATGAGCAGTTCTTC. Protein sequence: CASSGLAGGPNEQFF.

The chain links TRBV5-6 to TRBJ1-2; 7 bases agree with TRBD1. The CDR3 consists of 15 residues. Germline loops: CDR1 SGHDT, CDR2 YYEEEE. V trimming: 0 bases; J trimming: 7 bases; junction bases outside the gene matches: 9. The CDR3 spells CASSLDRGLEGGYTF. The CDR3 DNA follows: TGTGCCAGCAGCTTGGACAGGGGACTCGAGGGTGGCTACACCTTC. Variable domain in full (rest from reference TRBV5-6 and TRBJ1-2): DAGVTQSPTHLIKTRGQQVTLRCSPKSGHDTVSWYQQALGQGPQFIFQYYEEEERQRGNFPDRFSGHQFPNYSSELNVNALLLGDSALYLCASSLDRGLEGGYTFGSGTRLTVV.

This chain links TRBV30 with TRBJ2-2; 8 bases align to TRBD2. The CDR3 contains 14 residues. The V segment lost 2 bases and the J segment 6 bases; nucleotides outside the gene matches: 5. The germline V gene encodes CDR1 GTSNPN and CDR2 SVGIG (reference sequence). CDR3 loop: CAWSKSGSAGELFF. CDR3 bases: TGTGCCTGGAGTAAGAGCGGGAGTGCCGGGGAGCTGTTTTTT.

The chain recombines TRBV5-1 with TRBJ2-5; 10 bases are shared with TRBD1. Trimming took 0 bases from V and 5 from J; bases not matched to a gene: 1. The V gene's germline CDR1 is SGHRS and CDR2 YFSETQ. The CDR3 extends over 14 amino acids. CDR3 loop: CASSLGQGAETQYF. The DNA of the CDR3 is TGCGCCAGCAGCTTGGGACAGGGGGCCGAGACCCAGTACTTC.

This clone has only one observation. This rearrangement joins TRBV9 to TRBJ1-4, with 8 nucleotides matching TRBD1. Germline V gene sequence: CDR1 SGDLS, CDR2 YYNGEE. V gave up 0 bases and J gave up 5 bases; unmatched junction bases: 6. This CDR3 has 16 amino acids. The CDR3 spells CASSVEDRGGNEKLFF. DNA for the CDR3: TGTGCCAGCAGCGTAGAAGACAGGGGAGGCAATGAAAAACTGTTTTTT.

The gene calls are TRBV28 and TRBJ1-1; 7 positions agree with TRBD1. Germline CDR1 is MDHEN and CDR2 is SYDVKM. The trim removed 6 bases at V and 9 bases at J, leaving 7 bases unmatched. This CDR3 contains 12 residues. In DNA form, the CDR3 reads TGTGCCAGCAGCCCACCGGGACAGCAAGCTTTCTTT. Protein: CASSPPGQQAFF.